This TCR beta chain appears in the sequencing data of a study of blood T cell repertoires in COVID-19. At the level of the study: Spain, Italy and the United States supplied samples that represented acute and convalescent COVID-19. Sources were T cells, B-cell-depleted T cells, or PBMCs; the material itself was cDNA or gDNA.

The germline V gene encodes CDR1 DFQATT and CDR2 SNEGSKA (reference sequence). CDR3 length equals 10 residues. The V gene lost 4 bases and the J gene lost 14 bases, with 12 bases spanning the gap. Adults between about 18 and 89 years of age took part from fewer than 30 US areas. Authors' processing steps: Nucleated cell counts were estimated from reference gene primer amplification. The repertoire was sequenced with immunoSEQ multiplex PCR; TCRdb's copy has only in-frame clones and lacks some. D and trimming come from the DNA, and the V and J calls and clone size come from that table. Here the sample spans approximately 270,000 clones, 80% to 90% being singletons.

J is TRBJ1-3 and V is TRBV20-1; the D is unclear. Sequenced material: PBMCs or T cells enriched from blood (not recorded which). The sequence was collected from a woman under 40 with acute COVID-19. CDR3 coding DNA: TGCAGTGCTACCGGGGTCCTACTATATTTT. Its protein is CSATGVLLYF.